Here is one T cell receptor beta chain with its context. Its antigen is not known. This record belongs to a study of cytomegalovirus exposure and HLA in healthy donors. This CDR3 is 13 amino acids long. Germline V lookup: CDR1 LNHDA, CDR2 SQIVND (reference sequence). Trimming stripped 5 bases from V and 6 bases from J, with 14 bases between. PCR employed 60 Vbeta and 13 Jbeta primers. The data were produced by immunoSEQ multiplex PCR, yet TCRdb's version contains in-frame clones alone and is incomplete. The table lists fewer than 200,000 clones, 87% of them singletons, with 0.85% in the top ten. Study outcomes and limitations: V- and J-gene trimming in TCR beta was tied to a missense DCLRE1C variant by an analysis performed later. Later analysis suggested most CMV-associated TCR beta chains were HLA-restricted.

The sequencing sample was made of PBMCs. This rearrangement joins TRBV19 to TRBJ2-7; D is undetermined. The receptor's source is a woman in her twenties or thirties in good health and CMV-seronegative. CDR3 nucleotide sequence: TGTGCCAGTAGTGCTCGAGGCCCCGCCGAGCAGTACTTC. Translation gives CASSARGPAEQYF.